This TCR beta chain appears in the sequencing data of a study of OX40 agonist ivuxolimab in advanced cancers. The wider study: With a range of about 23 to 85, age averaged 60 years, and 65% to 85% were male. Three partial responders included one hepatocellular carcinoma patient and two cutaneous melanoma patients.

The CDR3 is 16 residues long. Germline assignment: CDR1 ENHRY and CDR2 SYGVKD. Trimming left V 0 bases short and J 0 bases short, with 9 bases between. Data came from immunoSEQ multiplex PCR; TCRdb stores just in-frame clones and leaves some out. In the table there are some 86,000 clones, roughly 94% of which are singletons. Turning to this clone: Antigen unknown.

Findings and limits, study-wide: In general, CD8+ T cells held more expanded clones than CD4+ did, on average.

This clonotype was sampled from an adult with an advanced solid tumor such as melanoma, head and neck, liver or kidney cancer. Here the sequenced sample was CD4+ or CD8+ T cells sorted from blood, taken in a trial of the OX40 agonist ivuxolimab. J is TRBJ1-3 and V is TRBV10-3; D is undetermined. The CDR3 DNA is TGTGCCATCAGTGAGTCGACTCTAGGCTCTGGAAACACCATATATTTT. Residues: CAISESTLGSGNTIYF.